The 23 T cell receptor beta chains presented below share a single source sample, sequenced in a study of blood T cells in healthy people across ages. The second PCR ran roughly 6 to 11 cycles with a sample-barcoded 5' primer and J-beta primers. One entry per CDR3 protein, called by TCRdb with MiXCR from the 5' RACE reads. The data hold about 1.8 million distinct CDR3 sequences, with 49% observed a single time. Specimen: blood. Receptors were obtained from a woman aged 40 to 50 in good health.

The J gene is TRBJ1-1, the V gene TRBV7-9; D remains ambiguous. Trimming stripped 5 bases from V and 7 bases from J, with 8 bases between. The length of the CDR3 is 11 residues. Germline CDR1 SEHNR, CDR2 FQNEAQ (reference sequence). The CDR3 loop reads CASSDSIEAFF. The CDR3, as DNA: TGTGCCAGCAGCGATTCAATTGAAGCTTTCTTT.

The gene calls are TRBV20-1 and TRBJ2-3; 8 bases align to TRBD1. Trimming took 6 bases from V and 4 from J; bases not matched to a gene: 9. The CDR3 consists of 14 residues. The germline CDR1 and CDR2 sequences are DFQATT and SNEGSKA (reference sequence). The CDR3 DNA reads TGCAGTGCGCCCAGGACAGGGTGGCCAGATACGCAGTATTTT. Protein sequence: CSAPRTGWPDTQYF.

V gene TRBV11-1 combines with J gene TRBJ1-1; D is perhaps TRBD1 (5 bases). This CDR3 region has 14 residues. Deletions cut 6 bases from V and 3 bases from J, with 14 bases between. Germline V CDR1 and CDR2: SGHAT, FQDESV (reference sequence). CDR3 nucleotide sequence: TGTGCCAGCAGTGGCGGGGGTGAGGACACTGAAGCTTTCTTT. This codes for CASSGGGEDTEAFF.

This clonotype was observed a handful of times. The chain employs TRBV7-2 and TRBJ2-7; TRBD2 agrees at 8 bases. Near its end, the DNA agrees better with TRBJ2-5, so the J call may be wrong. Germline V gives CDR1 SGHTA, CDR2 FQGNSA. CDR3 length: 14 amino acids. This chain's CDR3 is CASRRGLAAETQYF. In DNA, the CDR3 is TGTGCCAGCAGACGAGGACTAGCCGCAGAGACCCAGTACTTC.

The J gene is TRBJ2-5, the V gene TRBV3-1; D remains ambiguous. The ends were cut back, 4 bases at V and 1 base at J, with 10 bases in the middle. The CDR3 has 14 amino acids. The germline CDR1 and CDR2 sequences are LGHDT and YNNKEL (reference sequence). CDR3 DNA sequence: TGTGCCAGCAGCCCCCCACCATCCCAAGAGACCCAGTACTTC. Translation: CASSPPPSQETQYF.

A note on this clonotype: At one boundary the junction diverges from the germline segment, which might be a read error. This chain connects TRBV7-3 to TRBJ2-3; 8 positions agree with TRBD2. The germline CDR1 and CDR2 sequences are SGHTA and FQGTGA. CDR3 length: 17 amino acids. CDR3 amino acids: CANSFGGGLELSDTQYF. The CDR3 DNA follows: TGTGCCAACAGCTTCGGGGGGGGGCTTGAACTTTCAGATACGCAGTATTTT.

The V and J genes are TRBV9 and TRBJ2-3; D not certain. This CDR3 spans 14 amino acids. Germline V gene data show CDR1 as SGDLS and CDR2 as YYNGEE. The V and J ends lost 7 bases and 1 base respectively, with 13 bases between them. This CDR3 is CASDARSRTDTQYF. The CDR3 DNA sequence: TGTGCCAGCGACGCCCGCAGCCGCACAGATACGCAGTATTTT.

The chain has TRBV12-3 or TRBV12-4 and TRBJ2-5; TRBD1 might be the D (5 bases). Trimming shortened V by 7 bases and J by 1 base, and 10 bases separated the two germline ends. CDR3 length: 13 amino acids. The CDR3 DNA reads TGTGCCAGCAATGTAAGGGGCCAAGAGACCCAGTACTTC. Protein: CASNVRGQETQYF.

The V and J genes are TRBV28 and TRBJ1-6, with TRBD1 as a possible D gene (6 bases). Germline V gives CDR1 MDHEN, CDR2 SYDVKM. The CDR3 runs to 15 residues. Between the trimmed V and J ends, which lost 6 bases and 10 bases, there was a span of 19 bases. The CDR3 loop reads CASSPTGTSRSPLHF. For the CDR3, the DNA is TGTGCCAGCAGCCCAACAGGGACTTCGCGATCACCCCTCCACTTT.

This clonotype has ten or more counts. V gene TRBV11-2 combines with J gene TRBJ2-7; the D call may be TRBD1 or TRBD2 (5 bases each). V lost 1 base and J lost 4, with 11 bases in between. The CDR3 loop spans 14 amino acids. Germline V gene sequence: CDR1 SGHAT, CDR2 FQNNGV. CDR3 sequence (DNA): TGTGCCAGCAGCTTAGGGGACGGAACTTACGAGCAGTACTTC. Protein sequence: CASSLGDGTYEQYF. Full variable domain (remainder filled in from reference TRBV11-2 and TRBJ2-7): EAGVAQSPRYKIIEKRQSVAFWCNPISGHATLYWYQQILGQGPKLLIQFQNNGVVDDSQLPKDRFSAERLKGVDSTLKIQPAKLEDSAVYLCASSLGDGTYEQYFGPGTRLTVT.

The chain recombines TRBV12-3 or TRBV12-4 with TRBJ2-7; D may match TRBD1 or TRBD2 (7 bases each). The CDR3 is 14 residues long. With 6 bases removed from V and 3 bases from J, the gap between germline ends came to 15 bases. For the CDR3, the DNA is TGTGCCAGCAGCCAGGGGGGGCAGTACTACGAGCAGTACTTC. Translation: CASSQGGQYYEQYF.

V is TRBV6-1 and J is TRBJ1-5; D uncertain. Germline V lookup: CDR1 MNHNS, CDR2 SASEGT. V was cut by 2 bases and J by 7 bases, with 15 bases left in between. The CDR3 is 15 amino acids. The CDR3 DNA is TGTGCCAGCAGTGAAAGTGGCGGGGTGGGCCAGCCCCAGCATTTT. Amino acids: CASSESGGVGQPQHF.

The V and J genes are TRBV7-2 and TRBJ2-7, with 8 bases matching TRBD2. In germline, CDR1 is SGHTA, CDR2 FQGNSA. There are 17 residues in the CDR3. With V trimmed by 2 bases and J by 7 bases, 16 bases remained unmatched. The CDR3 is CASSLSSGGPSSKEQYF. The CDR3 DNA reads as TGTGCCAGCAGCTTATCTTCGGGGGGGCCGTCGTCCAAGGAGCAGTACTTC.

This sequence joins TRBV12-3 or TRBV12-4 and TRBJ1-1; unclear D gene. The CDR3 is 13 residues long. Trimming stripped 6 bases from V and 11 bases from J, with 19 bases between. The CDR3 DNA follows: TGTGCCAGCAGGAAAAATTTACCGGGCTGGGCTTTCTTT. The encoded protein is CASRKNLPGWAFF.

The J gene is TRBJ2-1, the V gene TRBV7-2; weak D call: TRBD2 (6 bases). Trimming left V 5 bases short and J 4 bases short, with 18 bases between. The germline CDR1 and CDR2 sequences are SGHTA and FQGNSA. CDR3 size: 16 residues. For the CDR3, the DNA is TGTGCCAGCAGCCCCCGCCCGGGACTCGGGTACAATGAGCAGTTCTTC. This sequence encodes CASSPRPGLGYNEQFF.

This clonotype was found once. This chain uses TRBV20-1 with TRBJ1-2; a weak D match, TRBD1 (5 bases). The CDR3 runs 14 residues. V was cut by 7 bases and J by 3 bases, with 18 bases left in between. Germline V gene data show CDR1 as DFQATT and CDR2 as SNEGSKA (reference sequence). Here the CDR3 DNA reads TGCAGTGTAAGGGGTCCTACTGGGGACTATGGCTACACCTTC. It translates to CSVRGPTGDYGYTF.

This clonotype was detected a few times. The rearrangement uses TRBV29-1 and TRBJ2-3, with no clear D. Between the trimmed V and J ends, which lost 4 bases and 4 bases, there was a span of 9 bases. Germline V lookup: CDR1 SQVTM, CDR2 ANQGSEA. The CDR3 contains 12 residues. The CDR3 nucleotides read TGCAGCGTTGTGGTTTGGGCAGATACGCAGTATTTT. Translated, it gives CSVVVWADTQYF.

This clonotype was counted between two and nine times. The CDR3 loop reads CASNVRTVIYEQYF. In nucleotides, the CDR3 is TGTGCCAGCAATGTGCGGACAGTGATTTACGAGCAGTACTTC. The chain combines TRBV6-5 with TRBJ2-4, with D possibly matching TRBD1 (6 bases). The J call is doubtful: the DNA matches TRBJ2-7 better. CDR3 size: 14 residues. Germline V gene sequence: CDR1 MNHEY, CDR2 SVGAGI.

This clonotype came up once. The CDR3 DNA follows: TGTGCCAGCAGCCTTAGAACAGGGGAGGGAAGCGATAACATTCAGTACTTC. Amino acids: CASSLRTGEGSDNIQYF. The chain recombines TRBV7-6 with TRBJ2-7, with D possibly called TRBD1 or TRBD2 (7 bases each). The J call may be faulty, since TRBJ2-4 better matches the DNA end. Germline CDR1 reads SGHVS; CDR2 reads FNYEAQ. The CDR3 loop spans 17 amino acids.

This clonotype was seen only a few times. V and J are TRBV15 and TRBJ2-7; no reliable D call. In germline, CDR1 is LNHNV, CDR2 YYDKDF (reference sequence). The ends were cut back, 4 bases at V and 1 base at J, with 14 bases in the middle. CDR3 length: 15 amino acids. In DNA, the CDR3 is TGTGCCACCAGCATTTCCCAGGCTGGGTCCTACGAGCAGTACTTC. This translates into CATSISQAGSYEQYF.

This clonotype was detected only a few times. The chain has TRBV12-3 or TRBV12-4 and TRBJ1-2, with 7 nucleotides matching TRBD1. J gave up 3 bases and V 5 bases, and 6 bases lay outside the gene matches. The CDR3 runs 14 residues. CDR3 in amino acids: CASSARQGHYGYTF. The CDR3 coding sequence is TGTGCCAGCAGTGCCCGACAGGGTCACTATGGCTACACCTTC.

The J gene is TRBJ2-7, the V gene TRBV14; perhaps TRBD2 as D (5 bases). Germline lookup yields CDR1 SGHDN and CDR2 FVKESK. The length of the CDR3 is 11 residues. V was shortened by 3 bases and J by 9 bases, with 9 bases between the two germline ends. The CDR3 reads CASSHGVAQYF. The CDR3 nucleotides read TGTGCCAGCAGCCACGGGGTCGCGCAGTACTTC.

The genes are TRBV5-6 and TRBJ2-3, with unresolved D. CDR1 and CDR2 from the germline V gene are SGHDT and YYEEEE. V was cut by 0 bases and J by 4 bases, with 9 bases left in between. This CDR3 contains 14 residues. CDR3 nucleotides: TGTGCCAGCAGCTTGGCCGAAGGGCCAGATACGCAGTATTTT. This gives the protein CASSLAEGPDTQYF.